This TCR beta chain comes out of a study of identical twins. V trimming: 5 bases; J trimming: 13 bases; junction bases outside the gene matches: 12. The CDR3 is made up of 16 amino acids. The germline V gene has CDR1 MNHEY and CDR2 SMNVEV (reference sequence). A universal primer site came from template switching; cDNA carried unique molecular identifiers. Using its own MiXCR run on the 5' RACE reads, TCRdb lists one record per CDR3 protein. The sample has a few hundred thousand distinct CDR3 sequences; about 8% are singletons. Each donor was a healthy Caucasian. This clonotype was detected only a few times. The target antigen is unknown. General study findings and limits: Whereas memory repertoires showed no such difference, abundant cord blood beta clonotypes carried fewer insertions.

The same data also contributed to another study, on yellow fever vaccine responses in identical twins.

Material: CD8+ T cells sorted from blood. The J gene is TRBJ2-1, the V gene TRBV27; TRBD2 agrees at 15 bases. The sequence came from a woman aged 18-29 years in good health. CDR3 region: CASSPWTSGRGPPQFF. DNA for the CDR3: TGTGCCAGCAGTCCGTGGACTAGCGGGAGGGGACCCCCACAGTTCTTC.